The table lists the clone carrying this T cell receptor (beta chain) with a few counts. V was clipped by 3 bases and J by 5 bases, with 17 bases between them. Germline-derived CDR1 and CDR2 are GTSNPN and SVGIG (reference sequence). The CDR3 has 15 residues. The sample is drawn from a study of cytomegalovirus exposure and HLA in healthy donors. The study ran its PCR with 60 Vbeta and 13 Jbeta primers. TCRdb keeps only in-frame clones here, not all; method: immunoSEQ multiplex PCR. The table includes some 96,000 clones, over 60% detected once. The V call is TRBV30, the J call TRBJ2-1; the D gene is possibly TRBD1 (6 bases). The TCR comes from a female donor in good health and CMV-seronegative. Specimen: PBMCs. The CDR3 protein is CAWSAADRFNNEQFF. DNA for the CDR3: TGTGCCTGGAGCGCCGCCGACAGGTTTAACAATGAGCAGTTCTTC.